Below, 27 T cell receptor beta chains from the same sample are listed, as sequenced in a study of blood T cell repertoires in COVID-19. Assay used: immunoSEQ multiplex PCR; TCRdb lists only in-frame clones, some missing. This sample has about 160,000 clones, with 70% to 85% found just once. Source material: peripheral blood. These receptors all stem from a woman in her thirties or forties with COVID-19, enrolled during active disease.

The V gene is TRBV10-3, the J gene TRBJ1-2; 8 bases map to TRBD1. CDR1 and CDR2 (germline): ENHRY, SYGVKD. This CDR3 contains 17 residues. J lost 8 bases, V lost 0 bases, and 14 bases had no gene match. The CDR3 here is CAISESQLQGGVKGYTF. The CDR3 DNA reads TGTGCCATCAGTGAGTCCCAACTACAGGGGGGAGTGAAGGGCTACACCTTC.

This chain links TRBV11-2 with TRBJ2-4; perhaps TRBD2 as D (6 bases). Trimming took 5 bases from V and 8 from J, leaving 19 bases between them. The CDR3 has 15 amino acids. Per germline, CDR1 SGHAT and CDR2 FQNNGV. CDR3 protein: CASSATGLGVDIQYF. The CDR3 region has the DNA TGTGCCAGCAGCGCTACGGGACTCGGCGTGGACATTCAGTACTTC.

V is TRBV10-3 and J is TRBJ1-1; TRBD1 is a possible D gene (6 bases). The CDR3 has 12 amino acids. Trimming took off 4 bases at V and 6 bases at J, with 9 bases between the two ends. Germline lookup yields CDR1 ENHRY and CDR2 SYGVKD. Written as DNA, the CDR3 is TGTGCCATCAGTGTTGCAGGGGCTGAAGCTTTCTTT. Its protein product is CAISVAGAEAFF.

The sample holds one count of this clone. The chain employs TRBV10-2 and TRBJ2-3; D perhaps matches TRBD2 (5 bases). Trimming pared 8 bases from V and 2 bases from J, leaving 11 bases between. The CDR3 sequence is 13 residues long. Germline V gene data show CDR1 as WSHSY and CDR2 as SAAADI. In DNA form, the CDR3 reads TGCGCCAGCGGGCCGGGGTACACAGATACGCAGTATTTT. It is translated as CASGPGYTDTQYF.

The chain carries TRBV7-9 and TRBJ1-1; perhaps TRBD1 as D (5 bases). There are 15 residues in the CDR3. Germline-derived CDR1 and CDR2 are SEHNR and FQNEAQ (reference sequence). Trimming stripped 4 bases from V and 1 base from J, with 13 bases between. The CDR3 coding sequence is TGTGCCAGCAGCTCCCCGGGGGGGAGGAACACTGAAGCTTTCTTT. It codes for CASSSPGGRNTEAFF.

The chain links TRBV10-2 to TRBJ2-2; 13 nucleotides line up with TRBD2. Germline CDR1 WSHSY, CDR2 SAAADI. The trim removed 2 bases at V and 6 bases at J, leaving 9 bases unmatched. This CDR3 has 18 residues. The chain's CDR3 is CASSEALTSGGVAGELFF. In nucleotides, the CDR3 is TGCGCCAGCAGTGAGGCCCTTACTAGCGGGGGGGTCGCCGGGGAGCTGTTTTTT.

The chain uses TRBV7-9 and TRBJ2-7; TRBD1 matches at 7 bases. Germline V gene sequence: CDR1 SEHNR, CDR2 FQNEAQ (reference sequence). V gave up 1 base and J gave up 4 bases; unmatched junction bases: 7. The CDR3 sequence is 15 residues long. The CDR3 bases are TGTGCCAGCAGCTTAGGTGGAGCAGGGGGTTACGAGCAGTACTTC. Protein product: CASSLGGAGGYEQYF.

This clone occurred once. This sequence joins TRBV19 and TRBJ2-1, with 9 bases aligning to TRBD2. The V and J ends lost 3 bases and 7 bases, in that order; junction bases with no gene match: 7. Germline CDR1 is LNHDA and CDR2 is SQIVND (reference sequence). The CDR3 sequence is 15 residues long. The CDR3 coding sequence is TGTGCCAGTAGTATTTTAGCGGGAGCCGAAAATGAGCAGTTCTTC. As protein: CASSILAGAENEQFF.

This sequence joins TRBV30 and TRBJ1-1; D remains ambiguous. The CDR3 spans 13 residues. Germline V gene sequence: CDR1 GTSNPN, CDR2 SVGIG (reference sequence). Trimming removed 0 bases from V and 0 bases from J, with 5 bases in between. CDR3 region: CAWSVQLNTEAFF. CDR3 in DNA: TGTGCCTGGAGTGTACAGCTGAACACTGAAGCTTTCTTT.

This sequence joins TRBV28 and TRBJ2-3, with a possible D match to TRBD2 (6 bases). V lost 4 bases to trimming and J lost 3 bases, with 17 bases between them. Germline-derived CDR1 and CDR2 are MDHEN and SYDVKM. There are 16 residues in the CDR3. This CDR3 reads CASSSHGSDFTDTQYF. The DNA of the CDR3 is TGTGCCAGCAGTTCCCACGGGAGTGATTTTACAGATACGCAGTATTTT.

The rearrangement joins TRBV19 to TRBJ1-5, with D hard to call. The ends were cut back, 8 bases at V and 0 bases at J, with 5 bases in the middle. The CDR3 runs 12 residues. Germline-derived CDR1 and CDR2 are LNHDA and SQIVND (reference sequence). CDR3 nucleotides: TGTGCCAGTGACTATAGCAATCAGCCCCAGCATTTT. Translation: CASDYSNQPQHF.

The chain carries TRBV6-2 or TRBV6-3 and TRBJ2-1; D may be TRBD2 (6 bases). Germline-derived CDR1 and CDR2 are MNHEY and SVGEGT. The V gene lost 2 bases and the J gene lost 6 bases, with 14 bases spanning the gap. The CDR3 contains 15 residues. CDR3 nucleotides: TGTGCCAGCAGTTACGTCCGGGGGTGGGGCAATGAGCAGTTCTTC. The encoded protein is CASSYVRGWGNEQFF.

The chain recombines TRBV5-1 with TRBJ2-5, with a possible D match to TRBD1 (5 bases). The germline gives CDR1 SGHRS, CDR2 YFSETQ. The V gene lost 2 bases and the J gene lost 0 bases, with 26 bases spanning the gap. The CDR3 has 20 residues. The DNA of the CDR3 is TGCGCCAGCAGCTTCGGTACGACAGCGAGGAGTCGAACCAACCAAGAGACCCAGTACTTC. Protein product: CASSFGTTARSRTNQETQYF.

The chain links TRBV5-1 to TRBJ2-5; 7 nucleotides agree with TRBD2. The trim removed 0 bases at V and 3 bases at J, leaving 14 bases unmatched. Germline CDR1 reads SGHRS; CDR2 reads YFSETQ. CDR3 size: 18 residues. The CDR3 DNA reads TGCGCCAGCAGCTTGGGACAGACTAGCACCTCCCTCAAAGAGACCCAGTACTTC. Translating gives CASSLGQTSTSLKETQYF.

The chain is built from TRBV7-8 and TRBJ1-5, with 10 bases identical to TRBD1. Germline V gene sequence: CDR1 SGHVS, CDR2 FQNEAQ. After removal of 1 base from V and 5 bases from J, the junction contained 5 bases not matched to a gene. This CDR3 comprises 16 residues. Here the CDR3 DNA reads TGTGCCAGCAGCTTAGTAGGGGGGACAGGGGATCAGCCCCAGCATTTT. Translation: CASSLVGGTGDQPQHF.

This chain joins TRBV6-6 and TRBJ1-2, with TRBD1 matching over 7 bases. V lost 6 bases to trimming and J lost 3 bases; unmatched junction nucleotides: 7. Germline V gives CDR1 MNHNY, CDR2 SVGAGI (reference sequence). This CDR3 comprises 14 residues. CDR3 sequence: CASSLQGLDYGYTF. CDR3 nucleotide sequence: TGTGCCAGCAGCCTACAGGGGTTGGACTATGGCTACACCTTC.

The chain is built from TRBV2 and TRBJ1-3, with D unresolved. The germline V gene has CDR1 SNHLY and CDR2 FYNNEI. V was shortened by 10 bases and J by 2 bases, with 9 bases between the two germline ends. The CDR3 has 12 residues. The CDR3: CATAYAGNTIYF. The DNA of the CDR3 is TGTGCCACCGCGTACGCTGGAAACACCATATATTTT.

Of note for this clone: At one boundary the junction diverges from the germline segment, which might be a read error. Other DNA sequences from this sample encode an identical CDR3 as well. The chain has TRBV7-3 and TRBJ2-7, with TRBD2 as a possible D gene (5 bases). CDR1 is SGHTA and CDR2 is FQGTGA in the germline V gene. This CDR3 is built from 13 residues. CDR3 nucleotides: TGTGCCAGTAGCTTATACCTCGAGGGCGAGCAGTACTTC. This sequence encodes CASSLYLEGEQYF.

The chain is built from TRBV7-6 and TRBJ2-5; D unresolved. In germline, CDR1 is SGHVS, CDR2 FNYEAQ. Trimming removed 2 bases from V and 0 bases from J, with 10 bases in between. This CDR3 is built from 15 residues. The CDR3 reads CASSLFYRYQETQYF. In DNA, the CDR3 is TGTGCCAGCAGCTTATTTTACCGGTACCAAGAGACCCAGTACTTC.

CDR3: CASSLRQSYEQYF. CDR3 bases: TGTGCCAGCAGTTTAAGACAGAGTTACGAGCAGTACTTC. The chain is built from TRBV27 and TRBJ2-7; possibly TRBD1 for D (5 bases). Trimming left V 2 bases short and J 4 bases short, with 9 bases between. This CDR3 has 13 residues. Looked up from germline, CDR1 is MNHEY and CDR2 is SMNVEV (reference sequence).

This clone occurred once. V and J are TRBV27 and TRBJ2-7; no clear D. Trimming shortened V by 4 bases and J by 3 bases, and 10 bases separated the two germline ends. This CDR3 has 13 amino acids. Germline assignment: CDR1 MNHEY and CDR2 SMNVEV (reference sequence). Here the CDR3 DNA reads TGTGCCAGCAGTTATTCTCCCGGCTACGAGCAGTACTTC. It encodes CASSYSPGYEQYF.

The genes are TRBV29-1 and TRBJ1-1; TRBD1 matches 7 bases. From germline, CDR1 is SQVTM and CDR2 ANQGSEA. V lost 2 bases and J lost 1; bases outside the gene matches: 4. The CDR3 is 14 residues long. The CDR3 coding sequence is TGCAGCGTTGAATGGGGACAGCCGAACACTGAAGCTTTCTTT. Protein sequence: CSVEWGQPNTEAFF.

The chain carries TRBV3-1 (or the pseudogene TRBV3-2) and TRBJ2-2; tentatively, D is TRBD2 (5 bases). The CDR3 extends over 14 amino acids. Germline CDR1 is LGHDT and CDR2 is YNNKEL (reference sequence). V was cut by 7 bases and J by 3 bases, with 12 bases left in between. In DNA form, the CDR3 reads TGTGCCAGCACCCGGGCGGGTTACACCGGGGAGCTGTTTTTT. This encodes CASTRAGYTGELFF.

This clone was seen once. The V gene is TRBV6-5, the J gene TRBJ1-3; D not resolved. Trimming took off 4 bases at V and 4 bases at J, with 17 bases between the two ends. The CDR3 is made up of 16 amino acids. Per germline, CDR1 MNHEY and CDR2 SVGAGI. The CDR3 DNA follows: TGTGCCAGCAGTTTCGGCTTCGCGAGGGTCGGAAACACCATATATTTT. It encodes CASSFGFARVGNTIYF.

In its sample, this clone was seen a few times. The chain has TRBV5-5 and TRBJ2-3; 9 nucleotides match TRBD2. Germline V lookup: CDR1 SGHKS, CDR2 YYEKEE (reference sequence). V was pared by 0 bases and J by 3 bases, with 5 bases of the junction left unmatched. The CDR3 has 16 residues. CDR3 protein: CASSLVGGRATDTQYF. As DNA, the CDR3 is TGTGCCAGCAGCTTGGTCGGCGGGAGGGCTACAGATACGCAGTATTTT.

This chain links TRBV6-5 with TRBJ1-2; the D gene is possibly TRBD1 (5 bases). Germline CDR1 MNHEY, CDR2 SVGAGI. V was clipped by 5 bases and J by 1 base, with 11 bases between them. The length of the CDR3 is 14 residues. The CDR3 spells CASSPGDLNYGYTF. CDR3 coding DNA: TGTGCCAGCAGTCCGGGGGACCTTAACTATGGCTACACCTTC.

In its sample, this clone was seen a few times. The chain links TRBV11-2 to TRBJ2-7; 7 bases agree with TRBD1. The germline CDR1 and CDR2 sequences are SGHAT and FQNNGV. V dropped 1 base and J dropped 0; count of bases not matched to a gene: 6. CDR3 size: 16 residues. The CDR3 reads CASSLGHRGSSYEQYF. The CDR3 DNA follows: TGTGCCAGCAGCTTAGGGCACAGGGGAAGCTCCTACGAGCAGTACTTC. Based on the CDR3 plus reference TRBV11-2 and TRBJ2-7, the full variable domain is EAGVAQSPRYKIIEKRQSVAFWCNPISGHATLYWYQQILGQGPKLLIQFQNNGVVDDSQLPKDRFSAERLKGVDSTLKIQPAKLEDSAVYLCASSLGHRGSSYEQYFGPGTRLTVT.